Following are 23 T cell receptor beta chains from one sample sequenced in a study of cytomegalovirus exposure and HLA in healthy donors. The PCR employed 60 Vbeta primers together with 13 Jbeta primers. Clones were sequenced by immunoSEQ multiplex PCR, and TCRdb holds only the in-frame ones, with some missing. The sample holds some 170,000 clones; approximately 80% are singletons and the top ten take approximately 5%. The sample comprised PBMCs. The receptors originated from a woman under 30 in good health and CMV-seropositive.

As DNA, the CDR3 is TGCGCCAGCAGCTTGGACGGGACAGGGAACACCGGGGAGCTGTTTTTT. Translated: CASSLDGTGNTGELFF. This chain joins TRBV5-1 and TRBJ2-2, with TRBD1 matching over 8 bases. CDR1 is SGHRS, CDR2 YFSETQ, per germline. Trimming at V came to 0 bases and at J to 1 base, leaving 2 bases not matched to a gene. This CDR3 spans 16 amino acids.

The V and J genes are TRBV15 and TRBJ1-5; perhaps TRBD1 as D (6 bases). The CDR3 length is 16 residues. V gave up 1 base and J gave up 4 bases, with 14 bases separating them. Germline CDR1 and CDR2: LNHNV and YYDKDF (reference sequence). In DNA, the CDR3 is TGTGCCACCAGCAGAGGGAAACAGGGTTGGAATCAGCCCCAGCATTTT. It specifies CATSRGKQGWNQPQHF.

Details on this clone: Different DNA sequences within this sample yield the same CDR3. The rearrangement joins TRBV6-4 to TRBJ2-3, with TRBD2 matching over 11 bases. This CDR3 contains 16 residues. J lost 5 bases, V lost 0 bases, and 4 bases had no gene match. CDR1 MRHNA and CDR2 SNTAGT come from the germline V gene. The CDR3: CASSDSLAGGQDTQYF. The CDR3 coding sequence is TGTGCCAGCAGTGACTCTTTAGCGGGGGGGCAAGATACGCAGTATTTT.

V gene TRBV28 combines with J gene TRBJ2-1; 9 bases are a match to TRBD2. Trimming removed 0 bases from V and 7 bases from J; junction bases left unmatched: 4. The CDR3 contains 15 residues. Per germline, CDR1 MDHEN and CDR2 SYDVKM. The CDR3 bases are TGTGCCAGCAGTTTATGGGCGGGGGGGCTTAATGAGCAGTTCTTC. Its translation: CASSLWAGGLNEQFF.

The chain recombines TRBV5-6 with TRBJ2-7; D perhaps matches TRBD1 (6 bases). The germline V gene has CDR1 SGHDT and CDR2 YYEEEE. V was trimmed by 2 bases and J by 1 base, leaving 13 bases between them. CDR3 length: 15 residues. DNA of the CDR3: TGTGCCAGCAGCTTTCACAGGGATTCTTCCTACGAGCAGTACTTC. This translates into CASSFHRDSSYEQYF. Full variable domain (rest looked up from reference TRBV5-6 and TRBJ2-7): DAGVTQSPTHLIKTRGQQVTLRCSPKSGHDTVSWYQQALGQGPQFIFQYYEEEERQRGNFPDRFSGHQFPNYSSELNVNALLLGDSALYLCASSFHRDSSYEQYFGPGTRLTVT.

V is TRBV2 and J is TRBJ1-4; TRBD1 is a possible D gene (6 bases). The CDR3 sequence is 14 residues long. Germline CDR1 and CDR2: SNHLY and FYNNEI. V was clipped by 9 bases and J by 3 bases, with 14 bases between them. Here the CDR3 reads CARDSGPSNEKLFF. The CDR3 nucleotides read TGTGCCAGGGACAGTGGGCCCTCTAATGAAAAACTGTTTTTT.

The genes are TRBV27 and TRBJ1-6, with 8 bases matching TRBD1. The CDR3 runs 16 residues. V gave up 2 bases and J gave up 10 bases; unmatched junction bases: 10. Germline CDR1 is MNHEY and CDR2 is SMNVEV (reference sequence). The CDR3 nucleotides are TGTGCCAGCAGTTTACCAGGACAGGGTCGGATGTCACCCCTCCACTTT. It yields the protein CASSLPGQGRMSPLHF.

This clone was seen a few times. The chain has TRBV7-9 and TRBJ1-6; D perhaps matches TRBD1 (5 bases). V dropped 2 bases and J dropped 10 bases, with 12 bases sitting between them. Germline V CDR1 and CDR2: SEHNR, FQNEAQ (reference sequence). This CDR3 contains 14 residues. This CDR3 reads CASSLSQGSSPLHF. CDR3 sequence (DNA): TGTGCCAGCAGCTTAAGTCAGGGTAGCTCACCCCTCCACTTT.

The chain links TRBV7-2 to TRBJ1-6; weak D call: TRBD1 (5 bases). CDR1 is SGHTA, CDR2 FQGNSA, per germline. The CDR3 consists of 18 residues. Trimming left V 1 base short and J 8 bases short, with 21 bases between. The CDR3, as DNA: TGTGCCAGCAGCTTAGTACCACCAGGGAGGTTTTACGATTCACCCCTCCACTTT. It codes for CASSLVPPGRFYDSPLHF. The complete variable domain, with remaining parts taken from reference TRBV7-2 and TRBJ1-6, reads GAGVSQSPSNKVTEKGKDVELRCDPISGHTALYWYRQSLGQGLEFLIYFQGNSAPDKSGLPSDRFSAERTGGSVSTLTIQRTQQEDSAVYLCASSLVPPGRFYDSPLHFGNGTRLTVT.

V gene TRBV11-2 combines with J gene TRBJ2-2; D gene uncertain. This CDR3 has 18 residues. Germline CDR1 and CDR2: SGHAT and FQNNGV. Between the trimmed V and J ends, which lost 5 bases and 1 base, there was a span of 20 bases. The chain's CDR3 is CASSPPSSMNMNTGELFF. In DNA, the CDR3 is TGTGCCAGCAGCCCTCCGAGCTCTATGAATATGAACACCGGGGAGCTGTTTTTT.

This rearrangement joins TRBV27 to TRBJ1-1; no clear D. In germline, CDR1 is MNHEY, CDR2 SMNVEV (reference sequence). Trimming removed 4 bases from V and 5 bases from J, with 20 bases in between. The length of the CDR3 is 16 residues. The CDR3 protein is CASSSPTRRLETEAFF. Here the CDR3 DNA reads TGTGCCAGCAGTTCCCCAACCCGGAGGTTGGAAACTGAAGCTTTCTTT.

The J gene is TRBJ2-7, the V gene TRBV7-9; 8 bases fit TRBD1. The CDR3 extends over 13 amino acids. In germline, CDR1 is SEHNR, CDR2 FQNEAQ (reference sequence). The junction had 5 bases not matched to a gene; V was cut back by 6 bases and J by 4 bases. DNA for the CDR3: TGTGCCAGCAGTTTTCAGGGGGCGTACGAGCAGTACTTC. Its protein product is CASSFQGAYEQYF.

This chain links TRBV6-1 with TRBJ1-5; D uncertain. The CDR3 extends over 15 amino acids. Germline values: CDR1 MNHNS, CDR2 SASEGT. The ends were cut back, 1 base at V and 7 bases at J, with 14 bases in the middle. The chain's CDR3 is CASSEGALSGQPQHF. The CDR3 coding sequence is TGTGCCAGCAGTGAAGGGGCACTCTCGGGGCAGCCCCAGCATTTT.

This clone was observed a handful of times. The V and J genes are TRBV7-2 and TRBJ1-1; perhaps TRBD1 as D (5 bases). Trimming pared 1 base from V and 7 bases from J, leaving 13 bases between. The CDR3 totals 14 residues. Germline V gene sequence: CDR1 SGHTA, CDR2 FQGNSA. This CDR3 is CASSLVRSGGEAFF. The CDR3 nucleotides read TGTGCCAGCAGCTTAGTTCGGTCCGGGGGTGAAGCTTTCTTT.

The rearrangement uses TRBV7-2 and TRBJ2-1, with D tentatively TRBD1 (6 bases). The CDR3 is made up of 17 amino acids. Trimming cost V 10 bases and J 2 bases, with 24 bases left between them. Per germline, CDR1 SGHTA and CDR2 FQGNSA. CDR3 amino acids: CATAPGTQTPPYNEQFF. For the CDR3, the DNA is TGTGCCACTGCCCCCGGGACACAAACCCCACCCTACAATGAGCAGTTCTTC.

The CDR3: CASSYTPGPTGGYTF. In nucleotides, the CDR3 is TGTGCCAGCAGTTACACCCCTGGCCCGACCGGGGGCTACACCTTC. J is TRBJ1-2 and V is TRBV6-5; the D is unclear. V was shortened by 2 bases and J by 8 bases, with 18 bases between the two germline ends. CDR1 is MNHEY and CDR2 is SVGAGI in the germline V gene. The CDR3 is 15 amino acids.

The genes are TRBV7-2 and TRBJ1-5; D is unclear. Germline CDR1 and CDR2: SGHTA and FQGNSA. Trimming pared 2 bases from V and 0 bases from J, leaving 8 bases between. The CDR3 is 15 amino acids. DNA of the CDR3: TGTGCCAGCAGCTTATTCACAAGTAGCAATCAGCCCCAGCATTTT. Encoded protein: CASSLFTSSNQPQHF. The full variable domain, rest sourced from reference TRBV7-2 and TRBJ1-5, is GAGVSQSPSNKVTEKGKDVELRCDPISGHTALYWYRQSLGQGLEFLIYFQGNSAPDKSGLPSDRFSAERTGGSVSTLTIQRTQQEDSAVYLCASSLFTSSNQPQHFGDGTRLSIL.

CDR3 in amino acids: CASRPGQYYEQYF. The DNA of the CDR3 is TGTGCCAGCAGACCAGGACAGTACTACGAGCAGTACTTC. The gene calls are TRBV6-5 and TRBJ2-5, with D possibly being TRBD1 (6 bases). The J call may not be correct, given that the DNA end is closer to TRBJ2-7. The germline CDR1 and CDR2 sequences are MNHEY and SVGAGI. This CDR3 spans 13 amino acids.

The V call is TRBV19, the J call TRBJ2-7; weak D call: TRBD1 (6 bases). The germline CDR1 and CDR2 sequences are LNHDA and SQIVND (reference sequence). This CDR3 spans 18 amino acids. Trimming removed 2 bases at V and 1 base at J, with 21 bases between. In DNA, the CDR3 is TGTGCCAGTAGTATAAGGGGGAAAGTAGATCCCACTTCCTACGAGCAGTACTTC. Translated, it gives CASSIRGKVDPTSYEQYF.

This clone was detected a few times. The rearrangement links TRBV7-7 to TRBJ2-7; D might be TRBD1 (5 bases). In germline, CDR1 is SSHAT, CDR2 FNYEAQ (reference sequence). The CDR3 is 14 amino acids. Trimming took off 5 bases at V and 7 bases at J, with 18 bases between the two ends. The CDR3 spells CASSPAGFRCEQYF. The CDR3 region has the DNA TGTGCCAGCAGCCCCGCAGGGTTTCGGTGTGAGCAGTACTTC.

This sequence joins TRBV6-1 and TRBJ1-6; D is ambiguous. Germline assignment: CDR1 MNHNS and CDR2 SASEGT. The CDR3 runs to 14 residues. The V and J ends lost 5 bases and 3 bases respectively, with 8 bases between them. CDR3 sequence (DNA): TGTGCCAGCAGTCCTGGCGGCTATAATTCACCCCTCCACTTT. Its protein product is CASSPGGYNSPLHF.

This chain connects TRBV5-1 to TRBJ2-7, with 10 bases aligning to TRBD1. The junction had 2 bases not matched to a gene; V was cut back by 2 bases and J by 6 bases. This CDR3 is built from 13 residues. Germline V gives CDR1 SGHRS, CDR2 YFSETQ. Here the CDR3 reads CASSLWTGGEQYF. As DNA, the CDR3 is TGCGCCAGCAGCTTATGGACAGGGGGCGAGCAGTACTTC.

The chain uses TRBV2 and TRBJ2-3, with 14 positions matching TRBD2. Germline V CDR1 and CDR2: SNHLY, FYNNEI. This CDR3 region has 15 residues. With V trimmed by 8 bases and J by 4 bases, 5 bases remained unmatched. The CDR3 loop reads CASRSTSGGADTQYF. The CDR3, as DNA: TGTGCCAGCCGATCGACTAGCGGGGGGGCAGATACGCAGTATTTT.